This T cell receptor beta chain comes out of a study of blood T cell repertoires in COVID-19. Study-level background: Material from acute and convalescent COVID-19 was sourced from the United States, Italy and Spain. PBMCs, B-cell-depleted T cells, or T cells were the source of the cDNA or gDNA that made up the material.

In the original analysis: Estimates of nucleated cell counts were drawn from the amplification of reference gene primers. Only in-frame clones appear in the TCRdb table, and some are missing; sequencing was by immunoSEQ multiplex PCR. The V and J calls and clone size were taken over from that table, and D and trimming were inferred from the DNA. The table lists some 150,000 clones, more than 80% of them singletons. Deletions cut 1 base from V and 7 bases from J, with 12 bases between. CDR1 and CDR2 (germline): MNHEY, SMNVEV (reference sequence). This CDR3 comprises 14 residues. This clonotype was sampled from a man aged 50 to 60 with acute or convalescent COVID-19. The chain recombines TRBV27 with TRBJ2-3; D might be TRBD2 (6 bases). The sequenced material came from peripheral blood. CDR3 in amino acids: CASSLLSAGNTQYF. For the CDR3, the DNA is TGTGCCAGCAGTTTATTGTCAGCGGGCAATACGCAGTATTTT.